This T cell receptor (beta chain) was profiled in a study of monozygotic twins with inflammatory bowel disease. This CDR3 comprises 15 residues. The V gene's germline CDR1 is LGHNA and CDR2 YSLEER. TCRdb re-called the 5' RACE reads; one entry per CDR3 protein, DNA not given. The sample has around 97,000 distinct CDR3 sequences, and its top ten clones hold less than 2%. The sample comprised blood. The origin of this receptor is a human donor with ulcerative colitis or Crohn's disease, or a healthy co-twin of an affected twin (not recorded which). V and J are TRBV4-3 and TRBJ2-2; the D call of TRBD1 rests on TCRdb alone, since no DNA is present to check it. The CDR3 loop reads CASSPTDRGAGELFF.